One sample yielded the 30 T cell receptor beta chains listed below, sequenced in a study of a mutant IDH1 vaccine in newly diagnosed glioma (dated by TCRdb to the early 2020s). The method behind the library was the immunoSEQ multiplex PCR assay. The table comes from immuneACCESS by way of TCRdb, which keeps in-frame sequences with V and J called. Part of the clones is missing from these tables; in studies checked, under half for an unresolved V gene and the rest for unknown reasons. This sample gives 73,000 or so clones in total; roughly 84% of them show up just once. The ten largest account for approximately 12% of the sample. The time point label here, explained by the study, means: week 35, safety follow-up. Each vaccine dose, consisting of 300 ug of a 20-mer mutant IDH1 peptide in Montanide, was administered subcutaneously with topical imiquimod. For these receptors, no antigen is known. Sequenced material: PBMCs, taken from a glioma patient whose treatment included an IDH1 peptide vaccine. These receptors all come from a man aged 18 to 35 with glioma.

The CDR3 DNA reads TGTGCCAGCAGTATACCGGACGGCACTGAAGCTTTCTTT. It is translated as CASSIPDGTEAFF. This sequence joins TRBV28 and TRBJ1-1, with D unclear. Between the trimmed V and J ends, which lost 5 bases and 4 bases, there was a span of 11 bases. The CDR3 length is 13 residues. The germline CDR1 and CDR2 sequences are MDHEN and SYDVKM.

The gene calls are TRBV27 and TRBJ2-5; tentative D call: TRBD1 (6 bases). CDR3 length: 16 amino acids. V lost 0 bases and J 1 base, leaving 12 bases between the germline ends. The V gene's germline CDR1 is MNHEY and CDR2 SMNVEV (reference sequence). CDR3 sequence: CASSLSVGQGQETQYF. The CDR3 DNA sequence: TGTGCCAGCAGTTTATCTGTGGGACAAGGCCAAGAGACCCAGTACTTC.

This chain links TRBV5-8 with TRBJ2-7; tentatively, D is TRBD2 (6 bases). The CDR3 is 14 amino acids. Germline loops: CDR1 SGHTS, CDR2 YDEGEE. Trimming removed 4 bases from V and 0 bases from J, with 11 bases in between. CDR3: CASSGGGTSYEQYF. The CDR3 DNA follows: TGTGCCAGCAGCGGGGGAGGTACCTCCTACGAGCAGTACTTC.

The CDR3 bases are TGTGCCAGCTCACCAGTAGGGACAGCCGGAAACACCATATATTTT. Amino acid sequence: CASSPVGTAGNTIYF. The chain carries TRBV18 and TRBJ1-3; 7 bases map to TRBD1. J lost 4 bases, V lost 2 bases, and 5 bases had no gene match. This CDR3 contains 15 residues. Germline loops: CDR1 KGHSH, CDR2 LQKENI. Full variable domain (rest looked up from reference TRBV18 and TRBJ1-3): NAGVMQNPRHLVRRRGQEARLRCSPMKGHSHVYWYRQLPEEGLKFMVYLQKENIIDESGMPKERFSAEFPKEGPSILRIQQVVRGDSAAYFCASSPVGTAGNTIYFGEGSWLTVV.

V and J are TRBV18 and TRBJ1-2; D not certain. CDR1 KGHSH and CDR2 LQKENI come from the germline V gene. The length of the CDR3 is 15 residues. The V end was cut by 1 base, the J end by 3 bases, with 12 bases between. Here the CDR3 DNA reads TGTGCCAGCTCACCACGAGGGAGGGAGGACTATGGCTACACCTTC. Translating gives CASSPRGREDYGYTF.

The J gene is TRBJ2-2, the V gene TRBV9, with 9 bases that match TRBD2. Germline lookup yields CDR1 SGDLS and CDR2 YYNGEE. V was clipped by 3 bases and J by 6 bases; unmatched bases: 6. The CDR3 covers 15 residues. For the CDR3, the DNA is TGTGCCAGCAGCGGGCGCGGGGGGGCTGCCGGGGAGCTGTTTTTT. Encoded protein: CASSGRGGAAGELFF. The full variable domain, its missing parts supplied by reference TRBV9 and TRBJ2-2, is DSGVTQTPKHLITATGQRVTLRCSPRSGDLSVYWYQQSLDQGLQFLIQYYNGEERAKGNILERFSAQQFPDLHSELNLSSLELGDSALYFCASSGRGGAAGELFFGEGSRLTVL.

The genes are TRBV9 and TRBJ1-1; D is ambiguous. This CDR3 comprises 12 residues. The V end was cut by 2 bases, the J end by 2 bases, with 4 bases between. Per germline, CDR1 SGDLS and CDR2 YYNGEE. As DNA, the CDR3 is TGTGCCAGCAGCGTCATCAACACTGAAGCTTTCTTT. As protein: CASSVINTEAFF.

This chain's CDR3 is CASSQEGVAFSSYEQYF. The CDR3 DNA follows: TGCGCCAGCAGCCAAGAGGGGGTAGCGTTTAGCTCCTACGAGCAGTACTTC. The chain recombines TRBV4-3 with TRBJ2-7; D tentatively reads TRBD1 or TRBD2 (5 bases each). Germline lookup yields CDR1 LGHNA and CDR2 YSLEER. The CDR3 covers 17 residues. Trimming removed 0 bases at V and 0 bases at J, with 15 bases between.

On this clone: The sample contains more than one DNA sequence encoding this CDR3. The chain uses TRBV2 and TRBJ2-7; D is perhaps TRBD2 (6 bases). V was cut by 6 bases and J by 4 bases, with 10 bases left in between. CDR3 length equals 12 residues. Germline CDR1 SNHLY, CDR2 FYNNEI. The chain's CDR3 is CASRRGSYEQYF. The CDR3 DNA is TGTGCCAGCAGGCGGGGTAGTTACGAGCAGTACTTC.

V gene TRBV5-1 combines with J gene TRBJ2-5, with TRBD1 matching 10 bases. The germline CDR1 and CDR2 sequences are SGHRS and YFSETQ. This CDR3 spans 15 amino acids. The trim removed 4 bases at V and 4 bases at J, leaving 7 bases unmatched. CDR3 amino acids: CASSIRTGGGETQYF. DNA of the CDR3: TGCGCCAGCAGCATACGGACAGGGGGAGGAGAGACCCAGTACTTC.

The chain recombines TRBV4-1 with TRBJ1-4, with 7 bases aligning to TRBD1. The germline gives CDR1 MGHRA, CDR2 YSYEKL. V lost 3 bases and J lost 8; bases outside the gene matches: 6. CDR3 length equals 14 residues. CDR3 sequence reads: CASSHDDREEKLFF. For the CDR3, the DNA is TGCGCCAGCAGCCATGACGACAGGGAAGAAAAACTGTTTTTT.

The chain recombines TRBV29-1 with TRBJ2-2; D might be TRBD2 (5 bases). Germline CDR1 is SQVTM and CDR2 is ANQGSEA. The CDR3 length is 16 residues. The germline V and J ends were trimmed by 8 bases and 0 bases, with 19 bases remaining between them. The CDR3 DNA is TGCAGCCTAGCCCGTCTGGGGAGACCGAACACCGGGGAGCTGTTTTTT. Translated, it gives CSLARLGRPNTGELFF.

This clone was recorded once. The V call is TRBV25-1, the J call TRBJ1-3; D not resolved. There are 15 residues in the CDR3. V was pared by 4 bases and J by 4 bases, with 14 bases between. Germline V CDR1 and CDR2: MGHDK, SYGVNS. This chain's CDR3 is CASSAHRVSGNTIYF. Here the CDR3 DNA reads TGTGCCAGCAGTGCACATAGGGTATCGGGAAACACCATATATTTT.

This sequence joins TRBV2 and TRBJ1-1; D gene ambiguous. This CDR3 is built from 14 residues. The germline V gene encodes CDR1 SNHLY and CDR2 FYNNEI. V was trimmed by 10 bases and J by 1 base, leaving 16 bases between them. For the CDR3, the DNA is TGTGCCACACGGAGGGAGGGCCAGAACACTGAAGCTTTCTTT. This encodes CATRREGQNTEAFF. Combining the CDR3 with reference TRBV2 and TRBJ1-1 gives the whole variable domain EPEVTQTPSHQVTQMGQEVILRCVPISNHLYFYWYRQILGQKVEFLVSFYNNEISEKSEIFDDQFSVERPDGSNFTLKIRSTKLEDSAMYFCATRREGQNTEAFFGQGTRLTVV.

The chain links TRBV30 to TRBJ1-5, with D possibly TRBD1 on 5 matching bases. V was trimmed by 0 bases and J by 3 bases, leaving 12 bases between them. Germline V gene lookup returns CDR1 GTSNPN and CDR2 SVGIG (reference sequence). CDR3 length: 15 residues. CDR3 loop: CAWSVPGHPNQPQHF. In DNA, the CDR3 is TGTGCCTGGAGTGTACCCGGACATCCCAATCAGCCCCAGCATTTT.

The chain joins TRBV5-6 to TRBJ2-1; the match to TRBD2 covers 9 bases. CDR1 is SGHDT and CDR2 is YYEEEE in the germline V gene. The CDR3 consists of 16 residues. The V and J ends lost 4 bases and 0 bases, in that order; junction bases with no gene match: 5. The CDR3 DNA sequence: TGTGCCAGCAGCCCTCGAGCGGGGGGCTCCTACAATGAGCAGTTCTTC. Its protein is CASSPRAGGSYNEQFF. Variable domain in full (rest from reference TRBV5-6 and TRBJ2-1): DAGVTQSPTHLIKTRGQQVTLRCSPKSGHDTVSWYQQALGQGPQFIFQYYEEEERQRGNFPDRFSGHQFPNYSSELNVNALLLGDSALYLCASSPRAGGSYNEQFFGPGTRLTVL.

J is TRBJ2-2 and V is TRBV29-1, with D maybe TRBD2 (5 bases). The length of the CDR3 is 14 residues. V lost 4 bases, J lost 3 bases, and 12 bases lay in between. Per the germline V gene, CDR1 is SQVTM and CDR2 is ANQGSEA. The CDR3 here is CSVARTLDTGELFF. The CDR3 nucleotides read TGCAGCGTTGCGCGGACTCTCGACACCGGGGAGCTGTTTTTT.

The chain recombines TRBV7-6 with TRBJ1-2, with 8 bases aligning to TRBD1. This CDR3 is built from 14 residues. Germline V gene data show CDR1 as SGHVS and CDR2 as FNYEAQ. V lost 5 bases and J lost 5; bases outside the gene matches: 7. Written as DNA, the CDR3 is TGTGCCAGCAGCCCGTTGACAGGGGCGTATGGCTACACCTTC. Translating gives CASSPLTGAYGYTF.

As DNA, the CDR3 is TGTGCCAGCAGGCCCAATGGAGGGACTGAAGCTTTCTTT. Translating it yields CASRPNGGTEAFF. The chain recombines TRBV7-9 with TRBJ1-1; D gene unclear. Germline V lookup: CDR1 SEHNR, CDR2 FQNEAQ (reference sequence). CDR3 length: 13 amino acids. V gave up 6 bases and J gave up 5 bases, with 13 bases separating them.

This clone was detected only once. V is TRBV7-9 and J is TRBJ2-2; 7 nucleotides line up with TRBD2. V lost 4 bases, J lost 3 bases, and 5 bases stayed unmatched. The CDR3 sequence is 15 residues long. Germline lookup yields CDR1 SEHNR and CDR2 FQNEAQ (reference sequence). The CDR3 protein is CASSSGLSYTGELFF. The CDR3 coding sequence is TGTGCCAGCAGCTCGGGACTATCCTACACCGGGGAGCTGTTTTTT.

The chain joins TRBV25-1 to TRBJ2-7; weak D call: TRBD1 (6 bases). This CDR3 has 13 amino acids. V lost 3 bases, J lost 6 bases, and 12 bases lay in between. Germline CDR1 and CDR2: MGHDK and SYGVNS. CDR3 coding DNA: TGTGCCAGCAGTGAGAGGGGGTGGGGCGAGCAGTACTTC. Amino acid sequence: CASSERGWGEQYF.

The genes are TRBV28 and TRBJ1-5; no reliable D call. V gave up 3 bases and J gave up 7 bases, with 10 bases separating them. CDR3 length: 13 amino acids. Germline V CDR1 and CDR2: MDHEN, SYDVKM. In DNA form, the CDR3 reads TGTGCCAGCAGTTTTTTGGCGGGACAGCCCCAGCATTTT. The encoded protein is CASSFLAGQPQHF.

This chain uses TRBV5-1 with TRBJ2-7; D ambiguous. The germline V and J ends were trimmed by 2 bases and 5 bases, with 8 bases remaining between them. CDR3 length: 12 residues. CDR1 is SGHRS, CDR2 YFSETQ, per germline. CDR3 amino acids: CASSFSPHEQYF. CDR3 bases: TGCGCCAGCAGCTTTTCTCCCCACGAGCAGTACTTC. Based on the CDR3 plus reference TRBV5-1 and TRBJ2-7, the full variable domain is KAGVTQTPRYLIKTRGQQVTLSCSPISGHRSVSWYQQTPGQGLQFLFEYFSETQRNKGNFPGRFSGRQFSNSRSEMNVSTLELGDSALYLCASSFSPHEQYFGPGTRLTVT.

The chain is built from TRBV30 and TRBJ1-2; TRBD1 matches 7 bases. The germline V gene encodes CDR1 GTSNPN and CDR2 SVGIG (reference sequence). After removal of 4 bases from V and 12 bases from J, the junction contained 8 bases not matched to a gene. The CDR3 sequence is 11 residues long. This CDR3 is CAWTGVRGHTF. The CDR3 DNA reads TGTGCCTGGACGGGAGTAAGGGGGCACACCTTC.

This chain links TRBV29-1 with TRBJ1-5; D call uncertain. Trimming pared 4 bases from V and 2 bases from J, leaving 9 bases between. CDR3 length: 13 amino acids. Per the germline V gene, CDR1 is SQVTM and CDR2 is ANQGSEA. The CDR3 bases are TGCAGCGTTGGGGTCGGACGCAATCAGCCCCAGCATTTT. This codes for CSVGVGRNQPQHF.

The CDR3 is CASSLDPSGNYGYTF. CDR3 sequence (DNA): TGTGCCAGCAGCTTAGATCCGTCAGGGAACTATGGCTACACCTTC. V and J are TRBV7-3 and TRBJ1-2; maybe TRBD1 (5 bases). Trimming pared 2 bases from V and 2 bases from J, leaving 12 bases between. The germline gives CDR1 SGHTA, CDR2 FQGTGA. The CDR3 totals 15 residues.

The gene calls are TRBV9 and TRBJ2-7; weak D call: TRBD2 (6 bases). The germline V gene has CDR1 SGDLS and CDR2 YYNGEE. The CDR3 runs 15 residues. Trimming took 4 bases from V and 0 from J, leaving 14 bases between them. CDR3 amino acids: CASSPGPGGSYEQYF. The DNA for the CDR3 is TGTGCCAGCAGCCCTGGCCCCGGGGGCTCCTACGAGCAGTACTTC.

The chain combines TRBV30 with TRBJ2-5, with 11 bases aligning to TRBD2. The CDR3 spans 15 residues. The V segment lost 5 bases and the J segment 2 bases; nucleotides outside the gene matches: 7. Germline V gene data show CDR1 as GTSNPN and CDR2 as SVGIG (reference sequence). The CDR3 region has the DNA TGTGCCTGGGACATTAGCGGGGGGGTTCAAGAGACCCAGTACTTC. Its translation is CAWDISGGVQETQYF. Drawing the rest from reference TRBV30 and TRBJ2-5, the complete variable domain is SQTIHQWPATLVQPVGSPLSLECTVEGTSNPNLYWYRQAAGRGLQLLFYSVGIGQISSEVPQNLSASRPQDRQFILSSKKLLLSDSGFYLCAWDISGGVQETQYFGPGTRLLVL.

The chain joins TRBV11-3 to TRBJ2-7, with D unclear. V was clipped by 3 bases and J by 4 bases, with 10 bases between them. The CDR3 is 13 amino acids. The germline V gene encodes CDR1 SGHNT and CDR2 YENEEA. The CDR3 is CASSFKIEYEQYF. In DNA, the CDR3 is TGTGCCAGCAGCTTTAAGATTGAGTACGAGCAGTACTTC.

The chain couples TRBV7-2 to TRBJ2-7, with 13 bases fitting TRBD2. Germline lookup yields CDR1 SGHTA and CDR2 FQGNSA. The CDR3 extends over 16 amino acids. V trimming: 5 bases; J trimming: 2 bases; junction bases outside the gene matches: 6. CDR3 region: CASSLGLAGAPYEQYF. CDR3 sequence (DNA): TGTGCCAGCAGCCTCGGACTAGCGGGAGCCCCCTACGAGCAGTACTTC.